This T cell receptor (beta chain) was identified during a study of blood T cells in healthy people across ages. For the second PCR, which ran for roughly 7 to 11 cycles, a sample-barcoded 5' primer and a J-beta primer mix were used. In TCRdb, the 5' RACE reads were re-called with MiXCR into one record per CDR3 protein. The sample comprises around 1,000,000 distinct CDR3 sequences, around 27% of which are singletons, and approximately 0.75% rests with the top ten. The CDR3 covers 16 residues. Trimming cost V 3 bases and J 6 bases, with 20 bases left between them. CDR1 MNHEY and CDR2 SMNVEV come from the germline V gene (reference sequence). The same data also contributed to another study, on T cells of mothers and their children.

The chain is built from TRBV27 and TRBJ1-2; no firm D call. Sample: blood. The sequence was obtained from a girl aged 2 to 9 in good health. Written as DNA, the CDR3 is TGTGCCAGCAGTTTGAACAGCTCACCCCCCGGGAATGGCTACACCTTC. It yields the protein CASSLNSSPPGNGYTF.